This T cell receptor (beta chain) was profiled in a study of OX40 agonist ivuxolimab in advanced cancers. The CDR3 is made up of 13 amino acids. Per germline, CDR1 SGHRS and CDR2 YFSETQ. V was clipped by 7 bases and J by 3 bases; unmatched bases: 5. Clones were read by immunoSEQ multiplex PCR, and TCRdb kept only the in-frame ones, dropping some. The table lists about 93,000 clones, just over 90% of them singletons. Sequenced material: CD4+ or CD8+ T cells sorted from blood, taken in a trial of the OX40 agonist ivuxolimab. This chain links TRBV5-1 with TRBJ2-3, with 7 bases matching TRBD1. This sequence originates from an adult with an advanced solid tumor such as melanoma, head and neck, liver or kidney cancer. The CDR3 nucleotides are TGCGCCAGCGCCCAGGGGGATACAGATACGCAGTATTTT. This encodes CASAQGDTDTQYF.